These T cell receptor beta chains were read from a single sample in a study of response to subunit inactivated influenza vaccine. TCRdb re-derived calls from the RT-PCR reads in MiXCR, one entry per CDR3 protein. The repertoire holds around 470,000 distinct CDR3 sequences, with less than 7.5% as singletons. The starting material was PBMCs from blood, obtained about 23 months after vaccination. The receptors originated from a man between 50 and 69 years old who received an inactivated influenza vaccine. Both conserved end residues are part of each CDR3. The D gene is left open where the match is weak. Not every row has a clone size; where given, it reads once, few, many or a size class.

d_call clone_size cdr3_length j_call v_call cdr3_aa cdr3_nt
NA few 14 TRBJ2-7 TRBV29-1 CSVLLGQEGYEQYF TGCAGCGTACTCCTCGGACAGGAGGGATACGAGCAGTACTTC
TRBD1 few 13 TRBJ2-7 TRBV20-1 CSARGTDTYEQYF TGCAGTGCTAGGGGGACAGATACCTACGAGCAGTACTTC
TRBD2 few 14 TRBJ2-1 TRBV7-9 CASSFGLAENEQFF TGTGCCAGCAGCTTCGGACTAGCGGAGAATGAGCAGTTCTTC
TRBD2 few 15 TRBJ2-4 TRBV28 CATSRGLGIRDIQYF TGTGCCACCTCGAGGGGACTAGGGATCCGGGACATTCAGTACTTC
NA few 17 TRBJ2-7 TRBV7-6 CASSTANARGQSYEQYF TGTGCTAGCAGTACGGCAAACGCCCGCGGCCAATCCTACGAGCAGTACTTC
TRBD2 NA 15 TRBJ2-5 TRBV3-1 CASSQDPTGGETQYF TGTGCCAGCAGCCAAGATCCTACGGGGGGAGAGACCCAGTACTTC
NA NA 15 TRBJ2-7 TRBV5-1 CASGTGQSISYEQYF TGCGCCAGCGGAACCGGACAGTCCATCTCCTACGAGCAGTACTTC
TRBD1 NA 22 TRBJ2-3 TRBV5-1 CASSSFQSGTGGLRLVSDTQYF TGCGCCAGCAGCTCGTTTCAGTCCGGGACAGGGGGCCTTAGGCTCGTGTCGGATACGCAGTATTTT
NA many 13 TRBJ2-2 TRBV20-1 CSARGPDTGELFF TGCAGTGCTAGAGGTCCGGACACCGGGGAGCTGTTTTTT
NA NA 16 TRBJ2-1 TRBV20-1 CSARDMLTASDGEQFF TGCAGTGCTAGAGATATGTTGACAGCCTCGGATGGTGAGCAGTTCTTC
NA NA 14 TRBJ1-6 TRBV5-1 CASRKTGGGSPLHF TGCGCCAGCAGGAAGACCGGGGGAGGTTCACCCCTCCACTTT
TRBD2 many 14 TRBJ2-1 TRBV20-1 CSATRTSGYNEQFF TGCAGTGCTACTAGGACTAGCGGCTACAATGAGCAGTTCTTC
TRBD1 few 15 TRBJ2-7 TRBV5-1 CASSFSTGLSYEQYF TGCGCCAGCAGCTTCTCGACAGGGTTGTCCTACGAGCAGTACTTC
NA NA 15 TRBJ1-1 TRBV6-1 CASSRTGHRNTEAFF TGTGCCAGCAGCCGCACGGGACATAGGAACACTGAAGCTTTCTTT
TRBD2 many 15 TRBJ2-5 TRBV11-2 CASSLGLAGSGTQYF TGTGCCAGCAGCTTGGGACTAGCGGGGTCAGGGACCCAGTACTTC
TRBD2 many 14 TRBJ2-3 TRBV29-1 CSLKTSGSSDTQYF TGCAGCCTCAAGACTAGCGGGAGTTCAGATACGCAGTATTTT
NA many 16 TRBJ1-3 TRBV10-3 CAISEDGRASGNTIYF TGTGCCATCAGTGAGGACGGAAGGGCCTCTGGAAACACCATATATTTT
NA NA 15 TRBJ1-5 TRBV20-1 CSARFQGSANQPQHF TGCAGTGCTAGGTTTCAGGGAAGTGCCAATCAGCCCCAGCATTTT
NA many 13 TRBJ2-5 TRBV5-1 CASRWTVQETQYF TGCGCCAGCAGATGGACAGTACAAGAGACCCAGTACTTC
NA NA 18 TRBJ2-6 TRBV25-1 CASSARDKPSSGANVLTF TGTGCCAGCAGTGCCCGGGACAAGCCCTCCTCTGGGGCCAACGTCCTGACTTTC
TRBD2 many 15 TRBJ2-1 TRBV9 CASSPGLAAYNEQFF TGCGCCAGCAGCCCGGGACTAGCGGCCTACAATGAGCAGTTCTTC
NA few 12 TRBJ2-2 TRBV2 CATLATTGELFF TGTGCCACCCTTGCCACCACCGGGGAGCTGTTTTTT
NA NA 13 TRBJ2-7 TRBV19 CASSRRDGYEQYF TGTGCCAGTAGTAGGCGGGACGGCTACGAGCAGTACTTC
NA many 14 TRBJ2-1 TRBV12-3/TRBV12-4 CASSDSFSNNEQFF TGTGCCAGCAGTGACAGTTTCAGCAACAATGAGCAGTTCTTC
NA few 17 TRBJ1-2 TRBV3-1 CASSQLGTGGLDYGYTF TGTGCCAGCAGCCAGTTGGGCACCGGGGGTTTGGACTATGGCTACACCTTC
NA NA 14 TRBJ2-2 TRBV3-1 CASRRYSEAGELFF TGTGCCAGCAGACGATACTCGGAGGCCGGGGAGCTGTTTTTT
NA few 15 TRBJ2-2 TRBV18 CASSEQRQLAGELFF TGTGCCAGCTCAGAGCAACGCCAATTGGCCGGGGAGCTGTTTTTT
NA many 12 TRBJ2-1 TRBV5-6 CASSASELEQFF TGTGCCAGCAGCGCGTCGGAATTAGAGCAGTTCTTC
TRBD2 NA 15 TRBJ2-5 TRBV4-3 CASSQDWLGGETQYF TGCGCCAGCAGCCAAGATTGGCTGGGGGGGGAGACCCAGTACTTC
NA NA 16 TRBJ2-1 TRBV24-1 CATSDAARVAYNEQFF TGTGCCACCAGTGATGCCGCTCGAGTTGCCTACAATGAGCAGTTCTTC
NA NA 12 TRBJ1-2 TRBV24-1 CATSDSQYGYTF TGTGCCACCAGTGATTCACAGTATGGCTACACCTTC